Shown below are 19 T cell receptor beta chains from a single sample sequenced in a study of OX40 agonist ivuxolimab in advanced cancers. Data came from immunoSEQ multiplex PCR; TCRdb stores just in-frame clones and leaves some out. The sample comprises about 51,000 clones, 88% of which are singletons, and around 3.3% rests with the top ten. The sequenced sample was CD4+ or CD8+ T cells sorted from blood, obtained in a trial of the OX40 agonist ivuxolimab. These receptors all stem from an adult with an advanced solid tumor such as melanoma, head and neck, liver or kidney cancer.

The genes are TRBV15 and TRBJ2-5; D not certain. The CDR3 is made up of 14 amino acids. Germline-derived CDR1 and CDR2 are LNHNV and YYDKDF (reference sequence). Trimming stripped 0 bases from V and 3 bases from J, with 8 bases between. The CDR3 here is CATSRDLRKETQYF. The DNA for the CDR3 is TGTGCCACCAGCAGAGATTTGAGGAAAGAGACCCAGTACTTC.

This clone was seen just once. The chain joins TRBV19 to TRBJ2-3; tentatively, D is TRBD1 or TRBD2 (5 bases each). The CDR3 sequence is 14 residues long. The V end was cut by 7 bases, the J end by 3 bases, with 14 bases between. Germline loops: CDR1 LNHDA, CDR2 SQIVND (reference sequence). The CDR3 region is CASTMRWGTDTQYF. The CDR3 DNA follows: TGTGCCAGTACCATGAGGTGGGGGACAGATACGCAGTATTTT.

The V and J genes are TRBV5-4 and TRBJ2-3; D unclear. The germline V gene has CDR1 SGHNT and CDR2 YYREEE (reference sequence). The CDR3 consists of 12 residues. V lost 3 bases and J lost 5, with 7 bases in between. CDR3 region: CASSSDGDTQYF. The CDR3 DNA is TGTGCCAGCAGCTCGGACGGAGATACGCAGTATTTT.

The V and J genes are TRBV10-2 and TRBJ2-3; 7 positions match TRBD2. Looked up from germline, CDR1 is WSHSY and CDR2 is SAAADI. This CDR3 has 15 amino acids. The CDR3 sequence is CALRAASGSTDTQYF. CDR3 nucleotide sequence: TGCGCGCTAAGGGCGGCTAGCGGCAGCACAGATACGCAGTATTTT.

The V and J genes are TRBV7-2 and TRBJ1-2, with 9 bases matching TRBD1. This CDR3 contains 16 residues. V was pared by 1 base and J by 5 bases, with 8 bases of the junction left unmatched. CDR1 SGHTA and CDR2 FQGNSA come from the germline V gene. In DNA form, the CDR3 reads TGTGCCAGCAGCTTAGGGGGACAGGGATCTGCATATGGCTACACCTTC. It translates to CASSLGGQGSAYGYTF.

The chain employs TRBV6-1 and TRBJ2-5, with D perhaps matching TRBD1 or TRBD2 (5 bases each). The CDR3 is 12 amino acids. V lost 7 bases and J lost 7, with 13 bases in between. Germline V gene lookup returns CDR1 MNHNS and CDR2 SASEGT. The CDR3 sequence is CASTLSGGTQYF. The CDR3 DNA sequence: TGTGCCAGCACCCTAAGTGGGGGGACCCAGTACTTC.

The chain recombines TRBV10-1 with TRBJ2-7; perhaps TRBD2 as D (6 bases). Germline loops: CDR1 WNHNN, CDR2 SYGVQD (reference sequence). The V end was cut by 0 bases, the J end by 3 bases, with 9 bases between. The CDR3 covers 14 residues. The CDR3: CASSESGRNYEQYF. CDR3 nucleotide sequence: TGCGCCAGCAGTGAGTCGGGGAGGAACTACGAGCAGTACTTC.

The rearrangement uses TRBV6-4 and TRBJ1-1; D gene uncertain. Germline CDR1 reads MRHNA; CDR2 reads SNTAGT. This CDR3 has 13 amino acids. The V gene lost 6 bases and the J gene lost 1 base, with 9 bases spanning the gap. CDR3 DNA sequence: TGTGCCAGCAGCCAAGCCACGAACACTGAAGCTTTCTTT. Translated, it gives CASSQATNTEAFF.

The chain is built from TRBV27 and TRBJ2-3, with D possibly being TRBD2 (6 bases). The CDR3 spans 16 residues. V was clipped by 6 bases and J by 2 bases, with 18 bases between them. CDR1 and CDR2 from the germline V gene are MNHEY and SMNVEV (reference sequence). The CDR3 loop is CASSPLPPGLTDTQYF. In nucleotides, the CDR3 is TGTGCCAGCAGCCCCCTTCCCCCGGGACTCACAGATACGCAGTATTTT.

V is TRBV2 and J is TRBJ2-1; TRBD2 agrees at 7 bases. V gave up 4 bases and J gave up 8 bases; unmatched junction bases: 8. The CDR3 loop spans 14 amino acids. Germline values: CDR1 SNHLY, CDR2 FYNNEI. In DNA form, the CDR3 reads TGTGCCAGCAGTGGAGGACTAGAGGTCTATGAGCAGTTCTTC. This sequence encodes CASSGGLEVYEQFF.

The chain recombines TRBV11-3 with TRBJ2-7, with 10 nucleotides matching TRBD2. Trimming removed 4 bases from V and 2 bases from J; junction bases left unmatched: 2. CDR3 size: 14 residues. From germline, CDR1 is SGHNT and CDR2 YENEEA. For the CDR3, the DNA is TGTGCCAGCAGCTCTAGCGGGAGTCCCTACGAGCAGTACTTC. Residues: CASSSSGSPYEQYF.

The chain is built from TRBV10-3 and TRBJ1-1; no reliable D call. Germline CDR1 and CDR2: ENHRY and SYGVKD. V dropped 8 bases and J dropped 0 bases, with 10 bases sitting between them. The CDR3 totals 13 residues. CDR3: CAIGEQLNTEAFF. CDR3 nucleotides: TGTGCCATCGGGGAACAGCTGAACACTGAAGCTTTCTTT.

The chain carries TRBV11-3 and TRBJ2-5; D may be TRBD1 or TRBD2 (5 bases each). CDR3 length equals 15 residues. V lost 5 bases, J lost 4 bases, and 17 bases lay in between. Germline lookup yields CDR1 SGHNT and CDR2 YENEEA. CDR3: CASSPAVGRGETQYF. CDR3 DNA sequence: TGTGCCAGCAGCCCAGCGGTAGGAAGGGGAGAGACCCAGTACTTC.

The chain has TRBV19 and TRBJ1-2; maybe TRBD1 (5 bases). The CDR3 runs to 15 residues. Trimming took 0 bases from V and 4 from J, leaving 12 bases between them. CDR1 is LNHDA and CDR2 is SQIVND in the germline V gene (reference sequence). Written as DNA, the CDR3 is TGTGCCAGTAGTATAGACCGGGGCGCAGGCTATGGCTACACCTTC. Protein sequence: CASSIDRGAGYGYTF.

J is TRBJ1-1 and V is TRBV6-5; tentatively, D is TRBD1 (6 bases). This CDR3 has 13 residues. Trimming shortened V by 3 bases and J by 4 bases, and 9 bases separated the two germline ends. CDR1 is MNHEY and CDR2 is SVGAGI in the germline V gene. CDR3 sequence: CASSYQGITEAFF. CDR3 DNA: TGTGCCAGCAGTTATCAGGGGATCACTGAAGCTTTCTTT.

The rearrangement uses TRBV5-1 and TRBJ2-6; D is unclear. The CDR3 consists of 18 residues. V lost 6 bases and J lost 2, with 21 bases in between. Per germline, CDR1 SGHRS and CDR2 YFSETQ. CDR3 loop: CASKLRAGQMTGANVLTF. The DNA for the CDR3 is TGCGCCAGCAAACTCCGTGCAGGCCAGATGACTGGGGCCAACGTCCTGACTTTC. The full variable domain, completed using reference TRBV5-1 and TRBJ2-6, is KAGVTQTPRYLIKTRGQQVTLSCSPISGHRSVSWYQQTPGQGLQFLFEYFSETQRNKGNFPGRFSGRQFSNSRSEMNVSTLELGDSALYLCASKLRAGQMTGANVLTFGAGSRLTVL.

J is TRBJ2-2 and V is TRBV2; weak D call: TRBD1 (5 bases). Per germline, CDR1 SNHLY and CDR2 FYNNEI. V lost 6 bases and J lost 0, with 8 bases in between. There are 14 residues in the CDR3. CDR3 DNA sequence: TGTGCCAGCAGATCGACAGCGAACACCGGGGAGCTGTTTTTT. Amino acid sequence: CASRSTANTGELFF. The entire variable domain, with the rest obtained from reference TRBV2 and TRBJ2-2, is as follows: EPEVTQTPSHQVTQMGQEVILRCVPISNHLYFYWYRQILGQKVEFLVSFYNNEISEKSEIFDDQFSVERPDGSNFTLKIRSTKLEDSAMYFCASRSTANTGELFFGEGSRLTVL.

The chain recombines TRBV19 with TRBJ1-1, with D unclear. This CDR3 is 13 amino acids long. The germline CDR1 and CDR2 sequences are LNHDA and SQIVND (reference sequence). Trimming left V 4 bases short and J 1 base short, with 7 bases between. CDR3 loop: CASSNQGNTEAFF. CDR3 DNA: TGTGCCAGTAGTAACCAAGGGAACACTGAAGCTTTCTTT.

V usage is TRBV5-1 and J usage is TRBJ2-7; D is unclear. The CDR3 is 14 amino acids. Germline CDR1 reads SGHRS; CDR2 reads YFSETQ. The V gene lost 0 bases and the J gene lost 0 bases, with 7 bases spanning the gap. The CDR3 reads CASSLASFSYEQYF. The DNA of the CDR3 is TGCGCCAGCAGCTTGGCGTCTTTCTCCTACGAGCAGTACTTC.